One and the same sample provided the 2 T cell receptor beta chains below, sequenced in a study of long-term antiretroviral therapy in people with HIV. The assay, immunoSEQ v3.0, was run at survey level. Sequencing used immunoSEQ multiplex PCR; TCRdb keeps in-frame clones, though not all of them. The data contain 7,000 or so clones, under 85% of them seen just once; the ten biggest clones take up 30%. The input for sequencing was unsorted PBMCs, taken 0.2 years after starting antiretroviral therapy. These receptors all stem from a man in his forties with HIV.

V usage is TRBV29-1 and J usage is TRBJ1-1; D not resolved. The germline gives CDR1 SQVTM, CDR2 ANQGSEA. The CDR3 sequence is 13 residues long. V was clipped by 5 bases and J by 1 base, with 11 bases between them. CDR3 residues: CSVFWTENTEAFF. CDR3 bases: TGCAGCGTTTTCTGGACGGAGAACACTGAAGCTTTCTTT.

The chain carries TRBV2 and TRBJ2-2; 12 nucleotides agree with TRBD2. CDR3 length: 12 amino acids. The germline gives CDR1 SNHLY, CDR2 FYNNEI. The V and J ends lost 10 bases and 8 bases, in that order; junction bases with no gene match: 2. The CDR3 region is CATTSGGGELFF. In DNA form, the CDR3 reads TGTGCCACGACTAGCGGGGGTGGGGAGCTGTTTTTT.